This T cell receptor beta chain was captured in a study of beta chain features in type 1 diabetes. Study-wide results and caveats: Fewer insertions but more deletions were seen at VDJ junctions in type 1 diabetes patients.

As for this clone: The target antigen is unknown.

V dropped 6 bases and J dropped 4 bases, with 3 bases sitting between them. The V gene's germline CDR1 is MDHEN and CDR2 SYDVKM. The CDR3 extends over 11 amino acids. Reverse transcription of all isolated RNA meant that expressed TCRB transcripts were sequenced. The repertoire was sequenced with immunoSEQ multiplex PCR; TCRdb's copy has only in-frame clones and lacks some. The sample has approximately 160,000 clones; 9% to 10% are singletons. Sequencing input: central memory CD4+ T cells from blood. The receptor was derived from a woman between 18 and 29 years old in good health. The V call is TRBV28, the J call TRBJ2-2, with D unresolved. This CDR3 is CASSRTGELFF. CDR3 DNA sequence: TGTGCCAGCAGCCGCACCGGGGAGCTGTTTTTT.